Listed below are T cell receptor beta chains from one sample, sequenced in a study of Ad26.COV2.S vaccination and SARS-CoV-2 variants. Only in-frame clones appear in the TCRdb table, and some are missing; sequencing was by immunoSEQ multiplex PCR. The top ten hold 1.5% to 2% of the sample, which has fewer than 400,000 clones, 75% to 90% seen once. Here the sequenced sample was peripheral blood, taken in a trial of Ad26.COV2.S vaccine versus placebo. These receptors were obtained from a person aged 18-60 years who received the Ad26.COV2.S COVID-19 vaccine or a placebo. CDR3s include the opening cysteine and the closing phenylalanine or tryptophan. The D gene is left open where the match is weak. Clone size appears in some rows only: once, few, many, or a class for an expanded clone.

clone size: NA
D gene: TRBD2
V gene: TRBV15
J gene: TRBJ2-7
CDR3 DNA: TGTGCCACCAGCCCCCGGCCTGGCGGGAGTGACGAGCAGTACTTC
CDR3 protein: CATSPRPGGSDEQYF

clone size: NA
D gene: NA
V gene: TRBV7-3
J gene: TRBJ2-2
CDR3 DNA: TGTGCCAGCAGCCACAGGGAAGTCACCGGGGAGCTGTTTTTT
CDR3 protein: CASSHREVTGELFF

clone size: few
D gene: NA
V gene: TRBV14
J gene: TRBJ1-3
CDR3 DNA: TGTGCCAGCTACTATTCCGGGGGGAACACCATATATTTT
CDR3 protein: CASYYSGGNTIYF

clone size: NA
D gene: TRBD2
V gene: TRBV5-8
J gene: TRBJ2-1
CDR3 DNA: TGTGCCAGCAGCTTCCTAGCGGGAGGGAGCAATGAGCAGTTCTTC
CDR3 protein: CASSFLAGGSNEQFF

clone size: NA
D gene: NA
V gene: TRBV2
J gene: TRBJ2-1
CDR3 DNA: TGTGCCAGCAATAAGGCGGAGAACAATGAGCAGTTCTTC
CDR3 protein: CASNKAENNEQFF

clone size: NA
D gene: TRBD2
V gene: TRBV4-1
J gene: TRBJ2-7
CDR3 DNA: TGCGCCAGCAGCCAAGGGTCTAGCGGATATTTATCCTACGAGCAGTACTTC
CDR3 protein: CASSQGSSGYLSYEQYF

clone size: NA
D gene: NA
V gene: TRBV5-1
J gene: TRBJ2-1
CDR3 DNA: TGCGCCAGCATCCCGGGGCGGATCCCCACTGAGCAGTTCTTC
CDR3 protein: CASIPGRIPTEQFF

clone size: NA
D gene: NA
V gene: TRBV5-1
J gene: TRBJ1-6
CDR3 DNA: TGCGCCAGCAGTCAGGAGGGGTGGTCACCCCTCCACTTT
CDR3 protein: CASSQEGWSPLHF

clone size: NA
D gene: NA
V gene: TRBV24-1
J gene: TRBJ2-2
CDR3 DNA: TGTGCCACCAGCCCTAGTTGGGCCACCGGGGAGCTGTTTTTT
CDR3 protein: CATSPSWATGELFF

clone size: NA
D gene: NA
V gene: TRBV11-2
J gene: TRBJ2-2
CDR3 DNA: TGTGCCAGCAGCTTTCAGATACACAGCACCGGGGAGCTGTTTTTT
CDR3 protein: CASSFQIHSTGELFF

clone size: once
D gene: NA
V gene: TRBV9
J gene: TRBJ2-4
CDR3 DNA: TGTGCCAGCAGCACCAGTAGGGAAAACATTCAGTACTTC
CDR3 protein: CASSTSRENIQYF

clone size: NA
D gene: NA
V gene: TRBV11-3
J gene: TRBJ2-2
CDR3 DNA: TGTGCCAGCAGCTTTGGGGGCTCGACCACCGGGGAGCTGTTTTTT
CDR3 protein: CASSFGGSTTGELFF

clone size: NA
D gene: NA
V gene: TRBV27
J gene: TRBJ1-1
CDR3 DNA: TGTGCCAGCAGTTCTCAGGGCTGGGTTGCTTTCTTT
CDR3 protein: CASSSQGWVAFF

clone size: NA
D gene: NA
V gene: TRBV29-1
J gene: TRBJ1-1
CDR3 DNA: TGCAGCGTTTCGAGGCCAGCGAACACTGAAGCTTTCTTT
CDR3 protein: CSVSRPANTEAFF

clone size: NA
D gene: TRBD2
V gene: TRBV5-6
J gene: TRBJ2-3
CDR3 DNA: TGTGCCAGCAGCAGCGAGATAGCGGGACACACAGATACGCAGTATTTT
CDR3 protein: CASSSEIAGHTDTQYF

clone size: NA
D gene: NA
V gene: TRBV27
J gene: TRBJ2-2
CDR3 DNA: TGTGCCAGCAGTTCTAACACCGGGGAGCTGTTTTTT
CDR3 protein: CASSSNTGELFF

clone size: once
D gene: NA
V gene: TRBV30
J gene: TRBJ2-3
CDR3 DNA: TGTGCCTGGGGCAGGGGAACCACAGATACGCAGTATTTT
CDR3 protein: CAWGRGTTDTQYF

clone size: NA
D gene: TRBD2
V gene: TRBV5-4
J gene: TRBJ2-1
CDR3 DNA: TGTGCCAGCAGCCCCCGACTAGCCTTTTCCTACAATGAGCAGTTCTTC
CDR3 protein: CASSPRLAFSYNEQFF

clone size: NA
D gene: NA
V gene: TRBV30
J gene: TRBJ2-2
CDR3 DNA: TGTGCCTGGAGTGGACTCCGTCAGGGTAGGGCGAACACCGGGGAGCTGTTTTTT
CDR3 protein: CAWSGLRQGRANTGELFF

clone size: NA
D gene: NA
V gene: TRBV3-1/TRBV3-2
J gene: TRBJ2-2
CDR3 DNA: TGTGCCAGCAGCCAAGTTTTAATTCAGGGGACCGGGGAGCTGTTTTTT
CDR3 protein: CASSQVLIQGTGELFF

clone size: NA
D gene: TRBD1
V gene: TRBV6-4
J gene: TRBJ1-2
CDR3 DNA: TGTGCCGATATACCGGGACAGCTTAACTATGGCTACACCTTC
CDR3 protein: CADIPGQLNYGYTF

clone size: NA
D gene: NA
V gene: TRBV7-9
J gene: TRBJ1-1
CDR3 DNA: TGTGCCAGCAGCTTAGCTGGGCCCCTGAACACTGAAGCTTTCTTT
CDR3 protein: CASSLAGPLNTEAFF

clone size: NA
D gene: NA
V gene: TRBV6-5
J gene: TRBJ2-5
CDR3 DNA: TGTGCCAGCAGTTACGCTGGCCAAGAGACCCAGTACTTC
CDR3 protein: CASSYAGQETQYF

clone size: NA
D gene: NA
V gene: TRBV2
J gene: TRBJ2-3
CDR3 DNA: TGTGCCAGCGCCCCCGCAAGAGATACGCAGTATTTT
CDR3 protein: CASAPARDTQYF

clone size: NA
D gene: NA
V gene: TRBV4-2
J gene: TRBJ1-2
CDR3 DNA: TGTGCCAGCAGCCAGGACAGCTATGGCTACACCTTC
CDR3 protein: CASSQDSYGYTF

clone size: NA
D gene: NA
V gene: TRBV9
J gene: TRBJ1-1
CDR3 DNA: TGTGCCAGCAGCGTAGTTGGAAGATCTGAAGCTTTCTTT
CDR3 protein: CASSVVGRSEAFF

clone size: NA
D gene: TRBD1
V gene: TRBV10-3
J gene: TRBJ2-7
CDR3 DNA: TGTGCCATCAGTGAGTCGTGGACAGGGATATCCTACGAGCAGTACTTC
CDR3 protein: CAISESWTGISYEQYF

clone size: NA
D gene: NA
V gene: TRBV6-2/TRBV6-3
J gene: TRBJ2-1
CDR3 DNA: TGTGCCAGCAGCCCCGGTTTGGAACAGTTCTTC
CDR3 protein: CASSPGLEQFF

clone size: NA
D gene: TRBD1
V gene: TRBV28
J gene: TRBJ1-1
CDR3 DNA: TGTGCCAGCAAACAGGGGGTTCGGAACACTGAAGCTTTCTTT
CDR3 protein: CASKQGVRNTEAFF

clone size: NA
D gene: NA
V gene: TRBV5-1
J gene: TRBJ1-3
CDR3 DNA: TGCGCCAGCAGCTTGGGGGGTGCTGGAAACACCATATATTTT
CDR3 protein: CASSLGGAGNTIYF